These T cell receptor beta chains were read from a single sample in a study of T cells after somatic rescue of genetic block. Method: immunoSEQ multiplex PCR; TCRdb's copy keeps in-frame clones and lacks some. The data hold more than 13,000 clones, with roughly three quarters observed a single time. The sequenced sample was peripheral blood mononuclear cells (PBMCs). Every receptor here comes from a boy under 18. Both conserved end residues are trimmed from each CDR3.

v_call,j_call,cdr3_aa
TRBV7-9,TRBJ1-1,ASSLARAREAF
TRBV2,TRBJ2-7,ASSEGPPGTVYEQY
TRBV11-1,TRBJ2-7,ASSLERGVGPYEQY
TRBV28,TRBJ2-3,ASSIQFSTDTQY
TRBV10-3,TRBJ2-7,AISGRQGRDEQY
TRBV2,TRBJ2-5,ASSVGQVMGETQY
TRBV5-6,TRBJ1-5,ASSLNRDQPQH
TRBV5-4,TRBJ2-7,ASSLGQGRLYEQY
TRBV6-1,TRBJ2-7,ASSETRQGPISYEQY
TRBV14,TRBJ1-2,ASSPTGIANYGYT
TRBV9,TRBJ2-5,ASSPFDLVAQY
TRBV18,TRBJ2-7,ASSRTAVGRSYEQY
TRBV19,TRBJ2-2,ASWTVNTGELF
TRBV11-3,TRBJ1-2,ASSSDRGNGYT
TRBV7-9,TRBJ2-7,ASSLIGQRPFYEQY
TRBV9,TRBJ2-1,ASSVETRRGYNEQF